This TCR beta chain appears in the sequencing data of a study of blood T cell repertoires in COVID-19. Study-wide context: Both acute and convalescent COVID-19 samples were obtained from the United States, Italy and Spain. PBMCs, B-cell-depleted T cells, or T cells were the source of the cDNA or gDNA that made up the material.

Concerning this clone: This sample includes further DNA sequences coding for the same CDR3.

Authors' processing steps: Nucleated cell counts were estimated from reference gene primer amplification. Here immunoSEQ multiplex PCR was the method, and the copy in TCRdb shows in-frame clones only, minus some. The V and J calls and clone size come from that table; D and trimming were worked out from the DNA. This table holds tens of thousands of clones, 82% found once. This TCR was recovered from a woman aged 55 to 70 with acute or convalescent COVID-19. Sequencing was done on a sample of peripheral blood.

The CDR3 loop is CATSRDLDSSYEQYF. For the CDR3, the DNA is TGTGCCACCAGCAGAGATCTCGACAGCTCCTACGAGCAGTACTTC. The rearrangement links TRBV15 to TRBJ2-7, with D perhaps TRBD1 (5 bases). Germline CDR1 is LNHNV and CDR2 is YYDKDF (reference sequence). The CDR3 runs 15 residues. The ends were cut back, 0 bases at V and 0 bases at J, with 9 bases in the middle. Looking up the rest from reference TRBV15 and TRBJ2-7 gives the full variable domain: DAMVIQNPRYQVTQFGKPVTLSCSQTLNHNVMYWYQQKSSQAPKLLFHYYDKDFNNEADTPDNFQSRRPNTSFCFLDIRSPGLGDTAMYLCATSRDLDSSYEQYFGPGTRLTVT.